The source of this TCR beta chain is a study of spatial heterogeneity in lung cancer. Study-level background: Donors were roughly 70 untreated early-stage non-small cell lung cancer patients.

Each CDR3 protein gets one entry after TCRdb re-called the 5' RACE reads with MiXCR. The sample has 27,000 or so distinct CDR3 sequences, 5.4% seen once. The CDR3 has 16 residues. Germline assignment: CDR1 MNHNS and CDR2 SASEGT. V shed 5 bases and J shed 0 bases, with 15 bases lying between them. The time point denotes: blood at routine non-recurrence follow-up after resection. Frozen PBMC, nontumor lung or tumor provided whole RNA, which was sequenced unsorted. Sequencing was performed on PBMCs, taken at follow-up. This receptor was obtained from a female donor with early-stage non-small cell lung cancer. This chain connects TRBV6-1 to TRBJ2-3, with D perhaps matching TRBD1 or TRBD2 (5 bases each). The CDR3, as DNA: TGTGCCAGCAGTTTCTACGGGACGTCTAGCACAGATACGCAGTATTTT. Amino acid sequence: CASSFYGTSSTDTQYF.